Presented here are 25 T cell receptor beta chains from one specimen sequenced in a study of identical twins. MiXCR, run by TCRdb on the 5' RACE reads, gives a single entry per CDR3 protein. The sample comprises more than 650,000 distinct CDR3 sequences, approximately 6.1% of which are singletons, and 1.5% to 2% rests with the top ten. Material for sequencing was naive T cells sorted from blood. These receptors all come from a man younger than 30 in good health.

This clonotype has ten or more counts. At one end, the junction sequence differs from germline, possibly due to a read error. This chain joins TRBV20-1 and TRBJ2-1; D is unclear. Germline values: CDR1 DFQATT, CDR2 SNEGSKA (reference sequence). The CDR3 sequence is 10 residues long. CDR3 loop: CSARGLEQFF. CDR3 nucleotide sequence: TGCAGTGCCAGAGGTTTAGAGCAGTTCTTC.

CDR3 protein: CASSPSYTLNTGELFF. The CDR3 coding sequence is TGTGCCAGCAGTCCTAGCTATACTTTGAACACCGGGGAGCTGTTTTTT. The chain recombines TRBV12-3 or TRBV12-4 with TRBJ2-2, with TRBD2 as a possible D gene (5 bases). The CDR3 length is 16 residues. Trimming stripped 5 bases from V and 1 base from J, with 14 bases between.

This clonotype was seen a few times. The rearrangement joins TRBV4-2 to TRBJ1-3, with D perhaps matching TRBD1 (6 bases). Germline lookup yields CDR1 LGHNA and CDR2 YNFKEQ. V shed 4 bases and J shed 5 bases, with 9 bases lying between them. This CDR3 contains 13 residues. The CDR3 spells CASSLDRRNTIYF. Here the CDR3 DNA reads TGTGCCAGCAGCCTAGACAGGAGAAACACCATATATTTT.

At least ten counts were recorded for this clonotype. This chain connects TRBV7-2 to TRBJ1-1; D is ambiguous. The V gene lost 2 bases and the J gene lost 1 base, with 5 bases spanning the gap. The CDR3 is 13 amino acids. Germline CDR1 reads SGHTA; CDR2 reads FQGNSA. The CDR3 region is CASSLFGNTEAFF. CDR3 nucleotide sequence: TGTGCCAGCAGCTTATTTGGGAACACTGAAGCTTTCTTT.

There are a few counts of this clonotype. The chain links TRBV27 to TRBJ2-3; D possibly corresponds to TRBD1 (6 bases). In germline, CDR1 is MNHEY, CDR2 SMNVEV (reference sequence). Trimming took 5 bases from V and 2 from J, leaving 14 bases between them. CDR3 length equals 15 residues. The CDR3 DNA reads as TGTGCCAGCAGTGATGGACAGATGTCCACAGATACGCAGTATTTT. Protein sequence: CASSDGQMSTDTQYF.

This clonotype was observed many times. This chain uses TRBV28 with TRBJ2-7, with 8 bases that match TRBD1. V lost 4 bases and J lost 2; bases outside the gene matches: 4. There are 14 residues in the CDR3. The germline V gene encodes CDR1 MDHEN and CDR2 SYDVKM. CDR3 sequence reads: CASSWNRGAYEQYF. The CDR3 coding sequence is TGTGCCAGCAGTTGGAACAGGGGGGCCTACGAGCAGTACTTC.

The rearrangement joins TRBV18 to TRBJ1-1; 8 bases are shared with TRBD1. This CDR3 has 14 residues. V shed 6 bases, J shed 4 bases, and the junction held 7 bases outside the gene matches. The germline CDR1 and CDR2 sequences are KGHSH and LQKENI. CDR3 DNA: TGTGCCAGCTCTCCGGACAGGGTAGTCACTGAAGCTTTCTTT. It is translated as CASSPDRVVTEAFF.

In its sample, this clonotype was seen a few times. V gene TRBV29-1 combines with J gene TRBJ1-5, with 8 bases that match TRBD1. The CDR3 is made up of 16 amino acids. Germline assignment: CDR1 SQVTM and CDR2 ANQGSEA. J lost 1 base, V lost 6 bases, and 11 bases had no gene match. The CDR3 sequence: CSVDTGGFGSNQPQHF. In nucleotides, the CDR3 is TGCAGCGTAGACACAGGGGGGTTTGGCAGCAATCAGCCCCAGCATTTT.

This clonotype is a singleton in its sample. CDR3 in amino acids: CASSPRGLAGSSYNEQFF. The CDR3 region has the DNA TGTGCCAGCTCGCCCCGGGGGCTAGCGGGAAGCTCCTACAATGAGCAGTTCTTC. The rearrangement links TRBV18 to TRBJ2-1; 9 bases match TRBD2. CDR1 and CDR2 from the germline V gene are KGHSH and LQKENI. V dropped 6 bases and J dropped 0; count of bases not matched to a gene: 12. The CDR3 is 18 amino acids.

This clonotype was detected only a few times. The chain links TRBV5-1 to TRBJ2-6; D might be TRBD1 (7 bases). This CDR3 comprises 15 residues. Looked up from germline, CDR1 is SGHRS and CDR2 is YFSETQ. The V and J ends lost 4 bases and 2 bases respectively, with 10 bases between them. The CDR3 here is CASSQGGPGANVLTF. The CDR3 nucleotides read TGCGCCAGCAGCCAGGGGGGCCCTGGGGCCAACGTCCTGACTTTC.

This clonotype was seen repeatedly, ten times or more. V usage is TRBV9 and J usage is TRBJ2-7; D gene uncertain. Trimming pared 4 bases from V and 6 bases from J, leaving 11 bases between. The germline V gene encodes CDR1 SGDLS and CDR2 YYNGEE. CDR3 length equals 12 residues. The CDR3 spells CASSSPAPEQYF. The CDR3 coding sequence is TGTGCCAGCAGCTCCCCCGCCCCCGAGCAGTACTTC.

This clonotype was found many times. V and J are TRBV6-5 and TRBJ2-1, with no clear D. Trimming stripped 2 bases from V and 9 bases from J, with 14 bases between. The CDR3 sequence is 14 residues long. Looked up from germline, CDR1 is MNHEY and CDR2 is SVGAGI. This CDR3 reads CASSYHLDGREQFF. CDR3 in DNA: TGTGCCAGCAGTTACCACCTAGATGGACGTGAGCAGTTCTTC.

The table lists this clonotype with many counts. The J gene is TRBJ1-6, the V gene TRBV28; D unresolved. Germline V gene data show CDR1 as MDHEN and CDR2 as SYDVKM. The CDR3 runs to 13 residues. The germline V and J ends were trimmed by 5 bases and 7 bases, with 9 bases remaining between them. The CDR3 DNA reads TGTGCCAGCAGTGGGAATACAAATTCACCCCTCCACTTT. Translating gives CASSGNTNSPLHF.

Ten or more counts support this clonotype. The chain has TRBV5-1 and TRBJ2-3, with TRBD1 as a possible D gene (5 bases). CDR1 is SGHRS and CDR2 is YFSETQ in the germline V gene. The CDR3 sequence is 15 residues long. The V gene lost 0 bases and the J gene lost 2 bases, with 10 bases spanning the gap. The CDR3 loop reads CASSLEVGLTDTQYF. DNA of the CDR3: TGCGCCAGCAGCTTGGAGGTGGGGCTCACAGATACGCAGTATTTT.

The chain couples TRBV7-9 to TRBJ2-1; 7 nucleotides line up with TRBD2. This CDR3 has 16 residues. Germline CDR1 reads SEHNR; CDR2 reads FQNEAQ (reference sequence). With V trimmed by 2 bases and J by 8 bases, 12 bases remained unmatched. The CDR3 DNA sequence: TGTGCCAGCAGCTTAATTGTGGGCGGGAGTTGGGATGAGCAGTTCTTC. Its protein product is CASSLIVGGSWDEQFF. Full variable domain (remainder filled in from reference TRBV7-9 and TRBJ2-1): DTGVSQNPRHKITKRGQNVTFRCDPISEHNRLYWYRQTLGQGPEFLTYFQNEAQLEKSRLLSDRFSAERPKGSFSTLEIQRTEQGDSAMYLCASSLIVGGSWDEQFFGPGTRLTVL.

This clonotype was seen only a few times. This chain connects TRBV10-3 to TRBJ1-2; no definite D call. Germline-derived CDR1 and CDR2 are ENHRY and SYGVKD. This CDR3 region has 14 residues. Trimming took 4 bases from V and 8 from J, leaving 17 bases between them. CDR3 nucleotide sequence: TGTGCCATCAGTGCCCTTTCAGGCAATTGGGGCTACACCTTC. Protein: CAISALSGNWGYTF.

Only a few counts were recorded for this clonotype. The chain uses TRBV29-1 and TRBJ2-1; 11 bases fit TRBD2. V shed 3 bases, J shed 0 bases, and the junction held 4 bases outside the gene matches. The CDR3 has 16 amino acids. Germline V gene sequence: CDR1 SQVTM, CDR2 ANQGSEA. CDR3 protein: CSVEWLAGGSYNEQFF. The CDR3 DNA sequence: TGCAGCGTTGAGTGGCTAGCGGGAGGCTCCTACAATGAGCAGTTCTTC.

This clonotype was seen a handful of times. The chain carries TRBV3-1 and TRBJ1-5; D gene uncertain. Germline CDR1 LGHDT, CDR2 YNNKEL (reference sequence). Trimming took off 0 bases at V and 8 bases at J, with 8 bases between the two ends. This CDR3 has 13 residues. Here the CDR3 reads CASSQEVREPQHF. CDR3 nucleotides: TGTGCCAGCAGCCAAGAGGTCCGGGAGCCCCAGCATTTT.

The sample holds many counts of this clonotype. The chain uses TRBV11-2 and TRBJ2-5, with 10 bases aligning to TRBD1. This CDR3 comprises 18 residues. Germline V gene lookup returns CDR1 SGHAT and CDR2 FQNNGV. V lost 5 bases, J lost 4 bases, and 16 bases stayed unmatched. Here the CDR3 reads CASSAGRGQGWFRETQYF. Written as DNA, the CDR3 is TGTGCCAGCAGCGCAGGGCGGGGACAGGGGTGGTTTCGAGAGACCCAGTACTTC.

This clonotype was seen a few times. The chain recombines TRBV11-2 with TRBJ2-1, with 11 bases identical to TRBD1. The V gene's germline CDR1 is SGHAT and CDR2 FQNNGV. This CDR3 has 15 amino acids. Trimming at V came to 1 base and at J to 10 bases, leaving 6 bases not matched to a gene. DNA of the CDR3: TGTGCCAGCAGCTTAGTTACCGGACAGGGGGCCGAGCAGTTCTTC. Protein product: CASSLVTGQGAEQFF.

The chain links TRBV5-1 to TRBJ2-1; TRBD1 might be the D (5 bases). The CDR3 consists of 17 residues. V lost 1 base to trimming and J lost 5 bases, with 19 bases between them. The germline V gene has CDR1 SGHRS and CDR2 YFSETQ. The CDR3 loop reads CASSLRVGAVQHNEQFF. CDR3 sequence (DNA): TGCGCCAGCAGCTTGAGGGTTGGGGCAGTCCAACACAATGAGCAGTTCTTC.

In this sample, this clonotype turned up many times. CDR3 loop: CASSLLAGTRHEQYF. CDR3 coding DNA: TGTGCCAGCAGCCTACTAGCGGGAACCCGGCACGAGCAGTACTTC. The chain has TRBV6-2 or TRBV6-3 and TRBJ2-7; the match to TRBD2 covers 10 bases. Germline lookup yields CDR1 MNHEY and CDR2 SVGEGT. The V segment lost 6 bases and the J segment 5 bases; nucleotides outside the gene matches: 10. The CDR3 sequence is 15 residues long.

The rearrangement uses TRBV30 and TRBJ2-5; D possibly corresponds to TRBD2 (6 bases). Germline V gene data show CDR1 as GTSNPN and CDR2 as SVGIG (reference sequence). This CDR3 has 13 residues. The V end was cut by 4 bases, the J end by 3 bases, with 12 bases between. CDR3 sequence reads: CAWTEGRKETQYF. CDR3 nucleotides: TGTGCCTGGACGGAGGGCCGGAAAGAGACCCAGTACTTC.

The chain joins TRBV5-1 to TRBJ1-4; 7 nucleotides align to TRBD1. The length of the CDR3 is 13 residues. The germline CDR1 and CDR2 sequences are SGHRS and YFSETQ. The ends lost 6 bases at V and 8 bases at J; junction bases unmatched: 7. CDR3 nucleotides: TGCGCCAGCAAAAAGGGGGCTGAAGAAAAACTGTTTTTT. Its protein product is CASKKGAEEKLFF. The complete variable domain, with remaining parts taken from reference TRBV5-1 and TRBJ1-4, reads KAGVTQTPRYLIKTRGQQVTLSCSPISGHRSVSWYQQTPGQGLQFLFEYFSETQRNKGNFPGRFSGRQFSNSRSEMNVSTLELGDSALYLCASKKGAEEKLFFGSGTQLSVL.

This clonotype was seen many times. The V call is TRBV29-1, the J call TRBJ1-2, with a weak D call TRBD1 (6 bases). This CDR3 has 13 residues. Per germline, CDR1 SQVTM and CDR2 ANQGSEA. Between the trimmed V and J ends, which lost 4 bases and 6 bases, there was a span of 15 bases. The CDR3 DNA sequence: TGCAGCGTTGGAGGGGGAAGGGGCCATGGCTACACCTTC. Protein: CSVGGGRGHGYTF.